The 13 T cell receptor beta chains reported below all come from one sample, sequenced in a study of identifying expanded T cells in peripheral blood. Clones were sequenced by immunoSEQ multiplex PCR, and TCRdb holds only the in-frame ones, with some missing. The sample holds 50,000 to 70,000 clones; more than 75% are singletons and the top ten take roughly 4.5%. Source material: blood. Source of these receptors: a person aged 18 to 75 in good health.

The rearrangement links TRBV27 to TRBJ1-5; TRBD1 aligns across 7 bases. Looked up from germline, CDR1 is MNHEY and CDR2 is SMNVEV (reference sequence). CDR3 length: 13 amino acids. V lost 4 bases to trimming and J lost 5 bases; unmatched junction nucleotides: 2. The CDR3 nucleotides read TGTGCCAGCAGTTCCGACAGGGATCAGCCCCAGCATTTT. Protein sequence: CASSSDRDQPQHF.

The chain recombines TRBV5-4 with TRBJ2-1, with 8 bases aligning to TRBD2. CDR3 length: 15 residues. Germline trimming cut 1 base from V and 9 bases from J; bases unmatched to any gene: 9. Germline V gene sequence: CDR1 SGHNT, CDR2 YYREEE (reference sequence). The DNA for the CDR3 is TGTGCCAGCAGCTTGATAGGAGACCTAGCGGGTGAGCAGTTCTTC. Its translation is CASSLIGDLAGEQFF.

V gene TRBV5-1 combines with J gene TRBJ2-3, with 12 nucleotides matching TRBD2. Germline loops: CDR1 SGHRS, CDR2 YFSETQ. The CDR3 is 15 amino acids. The junction had 2 bases not matched to a gene; V was cut back by 0 bases and J by 6 bases. The CDR3 region is CASSLGLAGVDTQYF. The CDR3 DNA sequence: TGCGCCAGCAGCTTGGGACTAGCGGGAGTTGATACGCAGTATTTT. Filled out from reference TRBV5-1 and TRBJ2-3, the complete variable domain reads KAGVTQTPRYLIKTRGQQVTLSCSPISGHRSVSWYQQTPGQGLQFLFEYFSETQRNKGNFPGRFSGRQFSNSRSEMNVSTLELGDSALYLCASSLGLAGVDTQYFGPGTRLTVL.

The table lists this clone with a count of one. The chain couples TRBV6-1 to TRBJ2-7, with D unresolved. Trimming shortened V by 1 base and J by 4 bases, and 8 bases separated the two germline ends. Germline CDR1 and CDR2: MNHNS and SASEGT. The CDR3 is 13 residues long. CDR3 DNA sequence: TGTGCCAGCAGTGAAGTCGGGTTTTACGAGCAGTACTTC. Translating gives CASSEVGFYEQYF.

The V and J genes are TRBV9 and TRBJ2-7; D is unresolved. The germline gives CDR1 SGDLS, CDR2 YYNGEE. This CDR3 is 15 amino acids long. The V end lost 4 bases, the J end lost 0 bases, and 14 bases lay between the germline ends. CDR3 region: CASSPHSIFSYEQYF. The CDR3 DNA reads TGTGCCAGCAGCCCCCATTCGATTTTCTCCTACGAGCAGTACTTC.

J is TRBJ1-4 and V is TRBV27; D is possibly TRBD1 (6 bases). CDR1 is MNHEY and CDR2 is SMNVEV in the germline V gene (reference sequence). This CDR3 spans 15 amino acids. V was shortened by 4 bases and J by 7 bases, with 16 bases between the two germline ends. The CDR3 spells CASSSFTGPIEKLFF. The CDR3 DNA reads as TGTGCCAGCAGTTCCTTTACAGGGCCGATTGAAAAACTGTTTTTT.

The rearrangement uses TRBV5-8 and TRBJ1-5, with a weak D call TRBD1 (5 bases). The CDR3 spans 15 residues. The V end lost 3 bases, the J end lost 0 bases, and 10 bases lay between the germline ends. In germline, CDR1 is SGHTS, CDR2 YDEGEE. CDR3 coding DNA: TGTGCCAGCAGCTCTCAGGGTTATAGCAATCAGCCCCAGCATTTT. It translates to CASSSQGYSNQPQHF.

This chain uses TRBV7-8 with TRBJ2-3; 14 bases are a match to TRBD2. Germline loops: CDR1 SGHVS, CDR2 FQNEAQ. The J segment lost 2 bases and the V segment lost 5 bases, leaving 12 bases of the junction unmatched. The CDR3 is 19 residues long. This CDR3 is CASSPSVGLAGGPTDTQYF. The CDR3 nucleotides read TGTGCCAGCAGCCCAAGCGTTGGACTAGCGGGAGGTCCCACAGATACGCAGTATTTT.

This chain links TRBV29-1 with TRBJ1-2; D call uncertain. Germline V gene lookup returns CDR1 SQVTM and CDR2 ANQGSEA. V was trimmed by 0 bases and J by 5 bases, leaving 10 bases between them. The CDR3 is made up of 13 amino acids. The CDR3 DNA reads TGCAGCGTTGAAGACCGGGAAGGATATGGCTACACCTTC. This gives the protein CSVEDREGYGYTF.

On this clone: The same CDR3 also results from other DNA sequences found in this sample. This rearrangement joins TRBV9 to TRBJ1-2; possibly TRBD1 for D (5 bases). This CDR3 spans 13 amino acids. The germline CDR1 and CDR2 sequences are SGDLS and YYNGEE. V was trimmed by 0 bases and J by 3 bases, leaving 6 bases between them. The CDR3 region has the DNA TGTGCCAGCAGCGTAGAGGGACACTATGGCTACACCTTC. As protein: CASSVEGHYGYTF.

The J gene is TRBJ2-5, the V gene TRBV9; D might be TRBD2 (7 bases). The CDR3 runs to 15 residues. V was trimmed by 0 bases and J by 1 base, leaving 10 bases between them. Germline CDR1 reads SGDLS; CDR2 reads YYNGEE. The CDR3 sequence: CASSVVAGAQETQYF. The CDR3 region has the DNA TGTGCCAGCAGCGTAGTGGCGGGGGCCCAAGAGACCCAGTACTTC. Together with reference TRBV9 and TRBJ2-5, the CDR3 gives the full variable domain: DSGVTQTPKHLITATGQRVTLRCSPRSGDLSVYWYQQSLDQGLQFLIQYYNGEERAKGNILERFSAQQFPDLHSELNLSSLELGDSALYFCASSVVAGAQETQYFGPGTRLLVL.

The chain has TRBV6-4 and TRBJ1-5; D gene unclear. V lost 3 bases and J 0 bases, leaving 3 bases between the germline ends. Germline V gene sequence: CDR1 MRHNA, CDR2 SNTAGT. The CDR3 totals 13 residues. The CDR3 sequence is CASSEYSNQPQHF. CDR3 nucleotides: TGTGCCAGCAGTGAGTATAGCAATCAGCCCCAGCATTTT.

This clone has a single count. The chain joins TRBV15 to TRBJ1-5; D gene ambiguous. This CDR3 contains 15 residues. CDR1 is LNHNV and CDR2 is YYDKDF in the germline V gene (reference sequence). The ends were cut back, 0 bases at V and 6 bases at J, with 12 bases in the middle. The DNA of the CDR3 is TGTGCCACCAGCAGAGATCGGGGTGGCGGTCAGCCCCAGCATTTT. The encoded protein is CATSRDRGGGQPQHF.